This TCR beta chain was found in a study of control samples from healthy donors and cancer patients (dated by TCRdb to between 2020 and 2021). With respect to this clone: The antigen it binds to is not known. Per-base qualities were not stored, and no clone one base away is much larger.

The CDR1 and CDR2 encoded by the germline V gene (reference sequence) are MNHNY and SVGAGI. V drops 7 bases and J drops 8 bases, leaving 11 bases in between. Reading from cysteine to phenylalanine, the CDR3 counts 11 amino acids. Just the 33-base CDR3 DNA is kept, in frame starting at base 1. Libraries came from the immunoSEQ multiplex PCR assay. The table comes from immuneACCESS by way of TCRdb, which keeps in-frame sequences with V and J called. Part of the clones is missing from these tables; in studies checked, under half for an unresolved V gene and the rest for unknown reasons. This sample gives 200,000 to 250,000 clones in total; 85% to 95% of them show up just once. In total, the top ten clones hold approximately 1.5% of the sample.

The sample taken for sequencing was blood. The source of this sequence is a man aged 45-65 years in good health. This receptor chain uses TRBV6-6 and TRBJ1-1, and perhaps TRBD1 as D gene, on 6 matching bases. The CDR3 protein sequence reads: CASKRGTEAFF. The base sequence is TGTGCCAGCAAGCGCGGGACAGAAGCTTTCTTT.